This TCR beta chain was retrieved from a study of shared clonotypes between healthy human individuals. TCRdb's copy holds only in-frame clones and misses some; the assay was immunoSEQ multiplex PCR. The table shows around 2.1 million clones, with 93% occurring only once. This CDR3 contains 14 residues. The junction had 4 bases not matched to a gene; V was cut back by 2 bases and J by 7 bases. CDR1 SGDLS and CDR2 YYNGEE come from the germline V gene. CD45RO-negative, CCR7-selected cells formed the naive CD8 fraction, which excluded terminally differentiated effector memory CD45RA+ cells. Each donor was a Caucasian adult residing in Nashville, Tennessee. Study conclusions and caveats: The authors expected sequencing depth to affect clonotype sharing among donors. Compared with clonotypes that all four donors shared, non-shared clonotypes had lower generation probabilities. Naive subsets usually exceeded memory subsets in estimated richness.

Turning to this clone: Its antigen is unidentified.

The chain recombines TRBV9 with TRBJ2-1; 9 bases align to TRBD2. Source material: naive CD8+ T cells from PBMCs. This TCR came from a man aged 18 to 29 in good health. Some clones in this sample may be carry-over from other donors' samples. The CDR3 DNA follows: TGTGCCAGCAGCGTGCGCGGGAGGGAAAATGAGCAGTTCTTC. Its translation is CASSVRGRENEQFF. The whole variable domain, filled in from reference TRBV9 and TRBJ2-1, reads DSGVTQTPKHLITATGQRVTLRCSPRSGDLSVYWYQQSLDQGLQFLIQYYNGEERAKGNILERFSAQQFPDLHSELNLSSLELGDSALYFCASSVRGRENEQFFGPGTRLTVL.